This T cell receptor beta chain was captured by sequencing in a study of shared clonotypes between healthy human individuals. CDR3 length: 18 amino acids. The V gene's germline CDR1 is SEHNR and CDR2 FQNEAQ (reference sequence). V shed 2 bases and J 5 bases; nucleotides not matched to a gene: 17. It was across several immunoSEQ plates that each subset's genomic DNA was evenly split. Using immunoSEQ multiplex PCR, the repertoire was profiled, and TCRdb retains in-frame clones only, with some absent. The sample includes 2,100,000 or so clones, 90% to 96% of them seen just once. This TCR derives from a young man in good health. Sequences were obtained from naive CD4+ T cells sorted from blood. Subset meaning: CD45RA+ positively selected. This chain links TRBV7-9 with TRBJ2-5, with 7 bases that match TRBD2. CDR3 DNA: TGTGCCAGCAGCTTACTTGTGGAGGAGCGGGACGGTAGGGAGACCCAGTACTTC. Translating gives CASSLLVEERDGRETQYF. The full variable domain, its missing parts supplied by reference TRBV7-9 and TRBJ2-5, is DTGVSQNPRHKITKRGQNVTFRCDPISEHNRLYWYRQTLGQGPEFLTYFQNEAQLEKSRLLSDRFSAERPKGSFSTLEIQRTEQGDSAMYLCASSLLVEERDGRETQYFGPGTRLLVL.